This T cell receptor (beta chain) was profiled in a study of identical twins (dated by TCRdb to 2016 to 2018). Notes on the research overall: To test whether fetal clonotypes persist, the study used deep sequencing on TCR alpha and beta repertoires from monozygotic twins, unrelated adults of various ages, and cord blood. To rule out contamination, the twin experiments were replicated at different times with different library preparation protocols.

On the study overall, not on this receptor specifically: Recombination models systematically underestimated out-of-frame TCR alpha sharing in monozygotic twins but agreed with sharing between unrelated individuals. Invariant T cells such as MAIT and iNKT could partly confound zero-insertion analyses, although diverse VJ usage argued against such confounding for most clonotypes. In beta out-of-frame sequences, excess twin sharing was weaker, because having fewer shared sequences lowered the signal-to-noise ratio. Abundant cord blood beta clonotypes carried fewer insertions; young adult naive repertoires showed a weaker similar trend, while memory repertoires showed none. Compared with coincidental sharing between unrelated individuals, out-of-frame TCR alpha sequences shared between twins had an excess of sequences with low generation probability. Conclusions relied on cross-sectional statistical analysis, since the same donors could not be followed over many years.

This clonotype was detected many times. No cognate antigen has been identified for it. No base-level quality is on record; no much larger clone is a single base apart. The library relied on 5' RACE. Sequencing relied on an Illumina HiSeq 2000. Template switching added a universal primer binding site, and the final cDNA carried a unique molecular identifier that allowed TCR cDNA molecules to be counted accurately. Specific primers in the conserved constant-segment region were used to synthesize first-strand cDNA for the TCR alpha and beta chains. To control for contamination, each cDNA library was double barcoded with a SMART-Mk sample barcode plus Illumina barcodes. Two successive PCR steps introduced TruSeq adapter sequences along with Illumina sample barcodes. Sequencing of the TCR alpha and beta cDNA libraries was done on the Illumina HiSeq platform using custom primers. The study's own analysis went as follows. MiGEC was used to process raw reads and extract unique molecular identifiers, and MiXCR was used to find CDR3 positions. For each individual, recombination models were inferred using an EM algorithm with the repgenHMM and IGoR tools. Shared clonotypes were analyzed with the tcR package in R, and sharing was normalized by the product of cloneset sizes. Out-of-frame nonproductive sequences were analyzed to study raw recombination free of thymic and clonal selection effects. TCRdb itself trimmed the public reads at Q25 with fastp, ran MiXCR and retained productive beta chains. Rows are combined by CDR3 protein, so each entry shows the most common genes and DNA. TCRdb's processing, not the authors' own work, is the source of the V and J calls. This sample has fewer than 250,000 distinct CDR3 sequences in its table, and 7.5% of those were observed once. Around 2.1% of the sample is held by the ten biggest clonotypes.

All donors were healthy Caucasians. The twin cohort consisted of three pairs of female monozygotic twins, all aged roughly 18 to 29 years. Using Miltenyi CD45RO+ enrichment and human naive T-cell isolation kits, memory (CD45RO+) and naive T cells were isolated from PBMC. These data are also associated with another study on yellow fever vaccine responses in identical twins. The second paper further reports: According to the authors, in identical twins the way T cells responded to vaccination appeared partly convergent and partly personalized. In identical twins, the study followed T cell clones that responded to the vaccine with precision.

The source material was memory (CD45RO+) T cells sorted from blood. The label giving this sample's cell subset or site can be read as: CD45RO+ enriched T cells. The sequence was collected from a woman in her late teens or twenties in good health.

The nucleotides read TGCGCCAGCAGCTTAAATACGGCGAGGAGGACCGGGGAGCTGTTTTTT. It specifies CASSLNTARRTGELFF. The chain is assembled from TRBV5-1 and TRBJ2-2; 5 matching bases give a weak D call of TRBD2. The CDR3, cysteine through phenylalanine, is 16 amino acids long. Only the CDR3 portion is preserved as DNA: 48 bases, with reading frame beginning at the first base. The V end loses 2 bases and the J end loses 5 bases, and a stretch of 16 bases separates them. In the germline V gene, CDR1 corresponds to SGHRS and CDR2 to YFSETQ.